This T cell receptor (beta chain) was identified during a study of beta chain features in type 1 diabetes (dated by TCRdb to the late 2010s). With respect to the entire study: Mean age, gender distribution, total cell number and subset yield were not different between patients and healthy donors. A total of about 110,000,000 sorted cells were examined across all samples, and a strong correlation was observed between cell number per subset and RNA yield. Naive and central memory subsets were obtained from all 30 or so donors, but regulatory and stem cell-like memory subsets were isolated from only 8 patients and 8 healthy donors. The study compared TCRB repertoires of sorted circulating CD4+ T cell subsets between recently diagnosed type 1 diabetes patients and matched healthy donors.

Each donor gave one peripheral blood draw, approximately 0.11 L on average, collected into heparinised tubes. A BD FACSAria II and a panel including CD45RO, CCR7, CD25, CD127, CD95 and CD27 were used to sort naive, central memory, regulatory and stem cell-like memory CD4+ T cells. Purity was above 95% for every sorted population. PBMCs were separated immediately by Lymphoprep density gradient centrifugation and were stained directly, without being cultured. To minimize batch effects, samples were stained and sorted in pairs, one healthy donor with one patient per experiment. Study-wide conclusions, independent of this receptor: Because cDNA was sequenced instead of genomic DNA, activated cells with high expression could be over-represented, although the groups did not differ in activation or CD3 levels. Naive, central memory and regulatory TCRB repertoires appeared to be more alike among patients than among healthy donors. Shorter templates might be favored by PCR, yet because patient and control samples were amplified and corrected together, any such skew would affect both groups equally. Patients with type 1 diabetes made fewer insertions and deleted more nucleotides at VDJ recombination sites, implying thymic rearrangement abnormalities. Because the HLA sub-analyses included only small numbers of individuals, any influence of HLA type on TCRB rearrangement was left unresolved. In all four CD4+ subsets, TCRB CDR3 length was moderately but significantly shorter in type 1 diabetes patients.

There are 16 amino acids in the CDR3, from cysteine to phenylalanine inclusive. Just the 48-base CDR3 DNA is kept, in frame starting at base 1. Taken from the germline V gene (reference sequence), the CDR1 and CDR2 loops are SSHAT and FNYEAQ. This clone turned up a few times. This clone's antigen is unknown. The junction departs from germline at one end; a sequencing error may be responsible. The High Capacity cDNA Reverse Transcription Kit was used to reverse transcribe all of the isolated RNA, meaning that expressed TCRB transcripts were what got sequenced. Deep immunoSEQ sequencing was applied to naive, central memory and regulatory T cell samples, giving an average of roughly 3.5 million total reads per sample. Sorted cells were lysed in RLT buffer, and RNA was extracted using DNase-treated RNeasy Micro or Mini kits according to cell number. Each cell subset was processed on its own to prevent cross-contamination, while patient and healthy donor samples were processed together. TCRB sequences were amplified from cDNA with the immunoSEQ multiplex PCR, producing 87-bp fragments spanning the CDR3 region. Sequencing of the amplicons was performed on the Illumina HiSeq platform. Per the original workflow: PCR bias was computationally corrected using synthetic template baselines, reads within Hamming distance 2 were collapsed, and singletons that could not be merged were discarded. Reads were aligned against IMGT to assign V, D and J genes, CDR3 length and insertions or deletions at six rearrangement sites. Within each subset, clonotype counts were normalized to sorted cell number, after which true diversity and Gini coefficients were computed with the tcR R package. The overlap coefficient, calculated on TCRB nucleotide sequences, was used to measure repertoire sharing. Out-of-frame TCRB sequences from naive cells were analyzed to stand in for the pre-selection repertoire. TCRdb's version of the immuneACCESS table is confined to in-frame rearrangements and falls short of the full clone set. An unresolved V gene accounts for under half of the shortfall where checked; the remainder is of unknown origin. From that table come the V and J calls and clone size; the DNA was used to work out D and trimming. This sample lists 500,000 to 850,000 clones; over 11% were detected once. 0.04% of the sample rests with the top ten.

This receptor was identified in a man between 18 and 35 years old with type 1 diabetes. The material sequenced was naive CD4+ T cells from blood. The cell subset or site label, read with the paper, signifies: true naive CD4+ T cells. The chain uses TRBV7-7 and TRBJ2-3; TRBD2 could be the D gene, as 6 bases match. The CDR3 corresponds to CASSLGVRGLTDTQYF. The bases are TGTGCTAGCAGCTTAGGAGTCCGGGGGTTGACAGATACGCAGTATTTT.